Each of the 18 T cell receptor beta chains below was sequenced from the same sample in a study of cytomegalovirus exposure and HLA in healthy donors. Researchers ran the PCR with 60 Vbeta and 13 Jbeta primers. Repertoires were generated with immunoSEQ multiplex PCR, while TCRdb's copy carries only in-frame clones and drops some. The table lists under 200,000 clones, 80% to 85% of them singletons. Sequenced sample: PBMCs. The receptor set was obtained from a young woman in good health and CMV-seropositive.

This chain uses TRBV7-9 with TRBJ2-2, with D maybe TRBD1 (5 bases). The CDR3 totals 15 residues. With 6 bases removed from V and 5 bases from J, the gap between germline ends came to 16 bases. Germline V CDR1 and CDR2: SEHNR, FQNEAQ (reference sequence). CDR3 residues: CASSRTIAQTGELFF. The CDR3 DNA sequence: TGTGCCAGCAGTCGGACAATTGCTCAAACCGGGGAGCTGTTTTTT.

This sequence joins TRBV7-2 and TRBJ1-5; D remains unclear. Germline-derived CDR1 and CDR2 are SGHTA and FQGNSA. V dropped 1 base and J dropped 5 bases, with 18 bases sitting between them. The CDR3 loop spans 17 amino acids. This chain's CDR3 is CASSLGVGGQVDQPQHF. CDR3 coding DNA: TGTGCCAGCAGCTTAGGCGTGGGAGGTCAGGTGGATCAGCCCCAGCATTTT.

The CDR3 protein is CAWSIQGGMNTEAFF. The DNA for the CDR3 is TGTGCCTGGAGTATACAGGGAGGGATGAACACTGAAGCTTTCTTT. V gene TRBV30 combines with J gene TRBJ1-1; tentative D call: TRBD1 (6 bases). The ends were cut back, 2 bases at V and 0 bases at J, with 13 bases in the middle. Germline-derived CDR1 and CDR2 are GTSNPN and SVGIG (reference sequence). CDR3 size: 15 residues. Filled out from reference TRBV30 and TRBJ1-1, the complete variable domain reads SQTIHQWPATLVQPVGSPLSLECTVEGTSNPNLYWYRQAAGRGLQLLFYSVGIGQISSEVPQNLSASRPQDRQFILSSKKLLLSDSGFYLCAWSIQGGMNTEAFFGQGTRLTVV.

Only a few counts were recorded for this clone. This chain joins TRBV5-1 and TRBJ1-1, with a possible D match to TRBD1 (5 bases). Per germline, CDR1 SGHRS and CDR2 YFSETQ. This CDR3 has 13 amino acids. Trimming took off 6 bases at V and 5 bases at J, with 14 bases between the two ends. CDR3 amino acids: CASTRVGGTEAFF. For the CDR3, the DNA is TGCGCCAGCACCCGAGTGGGGGGGACTGAAGCTTTCTTT.

The V and J genes are TRBV5-1 and TRBJ2-5; 10 positions match TRBD2. This CDR3 spans 14 amino acids. J gave up 5 bases and V 5 bases, and 6 bases lay outside the gene matches. Germline V gene sequence: CDR1 SGHRS, CDR2 YFSETQ. The CDR3, as DNA: TGCGCCAGCAGTTGGGCTAGCGGGGGTGAGACCCAGTACTTC. Translated: CASSWASGGETQYF.

CDR3 DNA: TGTGCCAGCAGCTTATATCCCCTAGATGAGCAGTTCTTC. This codes for CASSLYPLDEQFF. The chain is built from TRBV7-3 and TRBJ2-1, with D hard to call. The CDR3 contains 13 residues. Deletions cut 2 bases from V and 8 bases from J, with 10 bases between. The germline CDR1 and CDR2 sequences are SGHTA and FQGTGA.

The CDR3 is CSVFQNLDEQFF. The CDR3 bases are TGCAGCGTTTTCCAGAATTTGGATGAGCAGTTCTTC. V gene TRBV29-1 combines with J gene TRBJ2-1; D uncertain. V was pared by 5 bases and J by 8 bases, with 13 bases between. Germline loops: CDR1 SQVTM, CDR2 ANQGSEA. The CDR3 consists of 12 residues.

The rearrangement uses TRBV15 and TRBJ2-3; 7 nucleotides agree with TRBD2. This CDR3 spans 15 amino acids. The germline CDR1 and CDR2 sequences are LNHNV and YYDKDF (reference sequence). The V and J ends lost 3 bases and 3 bases, in that order; junction bases with no gene match: 6. This chain's CDR3 is CATSSRSGETDTQYF. Here the CDR3 DNA reads TGTGCCACCAGCAGCCGGAGCGGGGAGACAGATACGCAGTATTTT.

CDR3 amino acids: CASSPGQGAGRGYTF. The DNA of the CDR3 is TGTGCCAGCTCACCCGGACAGGGGGCAGGACGGGGCTACACCTTC. The chain links TRBV18 to TRBJ1-2, with TRBD1 matching over 11 bases. The CDR3 has 15 residues. Trimming cost V 3 bases and J 8 bases; bases outside gene matches: 8. The germline V gene has CDR1 KGHSH and CDR2 LQKENI.

The chain has TRBV27 and TRBJ2-1; 8 bases are a match to TRBD2. J lost 4 bases, V lost 0 bases, and 5 bases had no gene match. The germline V gene has CDR1 MNHEY and CDR2 SMNVEV (reference sequence). The CDR3 extends over 16 amino acids. CDR3 sequence: CASSLSAAGGYNEQFF. CDR3 bases: TGTGCCAGCAGTTTATCCGCGGCGGGGGGATACAATGAGCAGTTCTTC.

The chain couples TRBV7-6 to TRBJ2-5, with a tentative D call TRBD1 (6 bases). Per germline, CDR1 SGHVS and CDR2 FNYEAQ. The CDR3 is 15 amino acids. V dropped 3 bases and J dropped 3 bases, with 14 bases sitting between them. CDR3 nucleotides: TGTGCCAGCAGCTTGCAGGGGCAGTCAGAAGAGACCCAGTACTTC. The encoded protein is CASSLQGQSEETQYF.

The chain links TRBV28 to TRBJ1-4, with 8 bases aligning to TRBD1. V was clipped by 8 bases and J by 4 bases; unmatched bases: 3. The CDR3 spans 13 residues. From germline, CDR1 is MDHEN and CDR2 SYDVKM. The CDR3 DNA reads as TGTGCCAGCGAGGACAGGGTTAATGAAAAACTGTTTTTT. Translation: CASEDRVNEKLFF.

The chain has TRBV9 and TRBJ2-2; 11 nucleotides line up with TRBD1. CDR1 is SGDLS, CDR2 YYNGEE, per germline. This CDR3 region has 17 residues. Trimming took 4 bases from V and 8 from J; bases not matched to a gene: 13. The CDR3 here is CASSSPPPGQGGGELFF. The CDR3 DNA is TGTGCCAGCAGCTCACCCCCCCCGGGACAGGGGGGAGGGGAGCTGTTTTTT.

The genes are TRBV2 and TRBJ2-7, with a possible D match to TRBD2 (6 bases). The CDR3 is 12 amino acids. Germline values: CDR1 SNHLY, CDR2 FYNNEI. V was cut by 1 base and J by 6 bases, with 7 bases left in between. DNA of the CDR3: TGTGCCAGCAGTGAAGGGGGAGGCGAGCAGTACTTC. Residues: CASSEGGGEQYF.

The rearrangement joins TRBV4-2 to TRBJ2-5, with D possibly matching TRBD2 (6 bases). This CDR3 has 14 amino acids. Germline V gene data show CDR1 as LGHNA and CDR2 as YNFKEQ. V shed 2 bases and J shed 3 bases, with 10 bases lying between them. CDR3 DNA sequence: TGTGCCAGCAGCCAAAGTGGGGGGAAAGAGACCCAGTACTTC. It is translated as CASSQSGGKETQYF.

Worth noting for this clone: At one end the junction does not follow the germline gene, possibly because of a read error. This rearrangement joins TRBV7-9 to TRBJ1-1; D not resolved. Germline loops: CDR1 SEHNR, CDR2 FQNEAQ (reference sequence). This CDR3 has 11 amino acids. CDR3 DNA: TGTGCCAGCAGCTTAGACACCGAAGCTTTCTTT. The encoded protein is CASSLDTEAFF.

The gene calls are TRBV27 and TRBJ1-5; 7 bases agree with TRBD1. After removal of 5 bases from V and 5 bases from J, the junction contained 12 bases not matched to a gene. Germline V lookup: CDR1 MNHEY, CDR2 SMNVEV (reference sequence). CDR3 length: 16 residues. For the CDR3, the DNA is TGTGCCAGCAGTCCAACCGATGGGACAGATGATCAGCCCCAGCATTTT. It specifies CASSPTDGTDDQPQHF.

The V call is TRBV25-1, the J call TRBJ1-2; D perhaps matches TRBD1 (5 bases). CDR3 length equals 15 residues. Deletions cut 3 bases from V and 8 bases from J, with 19 bases between. Per germline, CDR1 MGHDK and CDR2 SYGVNS. The DNA for the CDR3 is TGTGCCAGCAGTGACCCGGGGCCCGGGGCGGGGGGCTACACCTTC. Translated: CASSDPGPGAGGYTF.